This TCR beta chain was sequenced in a study of OX40 agonist ivuxolimab in advanced cancers. Looked up from germline, CDR1 is LNHDA and CDR2 is SQIVND (reference sequence). This CDR3 spans 15 amino acids. Trimming left V 7 bases short and J 5 bases short, with 20 bases between. This clone was found once. TCRdb keeps only in-frame clones here, not all; method: immunoSEQ multiplex PCR. The data hold 53,000 or so clones, with 84% observed a single time. The input for sequencing was CD4+ or CD8+ T cells sorted from blood, taken in a trial of the OX40 agonist ivuxolimab. The rearrangement uses TRBV19 and TRBJ1-2, with D perhaps matching TRBD1 (5 bases). This TCR was sampled from an adult with an advanced solid tumor such as melanoma, head and neck, liver or kidney cancer. The CDR3 region is CASIITGTEVYGYTF. The CDR3 nucleotides are TGTGCCAGTATAATCACCGGGACGGAAGTGTATGGCTACACCTTC.